Each of the 10 T cell receptor beta chains below was sequenced from the same sample in a study of monozygotic twins with inflammatory bowel disease. Each CDR3 protein gets one entry in TCRdb, which reprocessed the 5' RACE reads and gives no DNA. The sample table includes approximately 330,000 distinct CDR3 sequences. Input material: blood. These receptors were obtained from a human donor with ulcerative colitis or Crohn's disease, or a healthy co-twin of an affected twin (not recorded which).

The chain recombines TRBV5-4 with TRBJ2-7; the TCRdb call, TRBD1, lacks DNA for checking. In germline, CDR1 is SGHNT, CDR2 YYREEE (reference sequence). This CDR3 comprises 15 residues. CDR3 amino acids: CASSDRGSSPYEQYF.

The chain employs TRBV9 and TRBJ2-7. CDR1 SGDLS and CDR2 YYNGEE come from the germline V gene. The CDR3 contains 15 residues. CDR3 amino acids: CASSVGGVIGDEQYF.

The chain joins TRBV23-1 to TRBJ2-3; lacking DNA, the TRBD1 call made by TCRdb goes unchecked. TRBV23-1 is identified as an open reading frame with a role that is uncertain. The CDR3 extends over 16 amino acids. The CDR3 is CASTRLQGARADTQYF.

This chain joins TRBV5-1 and TRBJ2-1; TCRdb names TRBD1, which stays unverified in the absence of DNA. The CDR3 is 15 amino acids. Germline CDR1 is SGHRS and CDR2 is YFSETQ. This CDR3 is CASSSLRQGYNEQFF.

The chain combines TRBV28 with TRBJ2-1; with no DNA, the TCRdb D assignment of TRBD2 cannot be verified. CDR1 is MDHEN and CDR2 is SYDVKM in the germline V gene. The CDR3 extends over 15 amino acids. The CDR3 is CASSFGLAGTNEQFF. Together with reference TRBV28 and TRBJ2-1, the CDR3 gives the full variable domain: DVKVTQSSRYLVKRTGEKVFLECVQDMDHENMFWYRQDPGLGLRLIYFSYDVKMKEKGDIPEGYSVSREKKERFSLILESASTNQTSMYLCASSFGLAGTNEQFFGPGTRLTVL.

The chain is built from TRBV9 and TRBJ2-1; TCRdb gives TRBD2 as the D gene, but with no DNA this cannot be confirmed. CDR3 length: 15 residues. Germline V CDR1 and CDR2: SGDLS, YYNGEE. This CDR3 is CASSVESAGLAVQFF.

J is TRBJ2-1 and V is TRBV12-3 or TRBV12-4; TCRdb's D call of TRBD1 is untestable without DNA. The CDR3 consists of 15 residues. The CDR3 loop is CASSPTGHVYNEQFF.

The V gene is TRBV12-3 or TRBV12-4, the J gene TRBJ2-7; TCRdb indicates TRBD1, and absent DNA this call remains unverified. This CDR3 comprises 14 residues. The CDR3: CASSSRQGIYEQYF.

V and J are TRBV5-1 and TRBJ1-1. The CDR3 covers 14 residues. In germline, CDR1 is SGHRS, CDR2 YFSETQ. The CDR3 reads CASSLIYSNTEAFF.

The chain links TRBV18 to TRBJ1-4; with no DNA, the TCRdb D assignment of TRBD1 cannot be verified. The CDR3 is 15 residues long. Germline loops: CDR1 KGHSH, CDR2 LQKENI. The CDR3: CASSPDIQTNEKLFF.